This T cell receptor beta chain was documented in a study of blood T cell repertoires in COVID-19. Study information: Some COVID-19 samples were acute and others convalescent; all came from the United States, Italy and Spain. T cells, B-cell-depleted T cells, or PBMCs provided the cDNA or gDNA that served as material.

Germline V lookup: CDR1 SGHNT, CDR2 YYREEE (reference sequence). The J segment lost 1 base and the V segment lost 4 bases, leaving 3 bases of the junction unmatched. This CDR3 has 15 amino acids. As originally analysed: Quantification of nucleated cells was approximated via reference gene primer amplification. Using immunoSEQ multiplex PCR, the repertoire was profiled, and TCRdb retains in-frame clones only, with some absent. V and J calls and clone size are those listed in that table; D and trimming were worked out from the DNA. Among fewer than 300,000 clones listed, 85% were seen once. The chain joins TRBV5-4 to TRBJ1-4; 8 bases match TRBD1. The sample was peripheral blood. This receptor was taken from a human donor in a cohort sampled during active COVID-19. CDR3: CASSRDRGTNEKLFF. Here the CDR3 DNA reads TGTGCCAGCAGCCGTGACAGGGGAACTAATGAAAAACTGTTTTTT.